The 11 T cell receptor beta chains below were found in one sample sequenced in a study of Tregs in tolerant kidney transplant recipients. Repertoires were generated with immunoSEQ multiplex PCR, while TCRdb's copy carries only in-frame clones and drops some. The repertoire table contains fewer than 40,000 clones. The sample was CD8+ T cells from blood, taken before the transplant. The receptors derive from a human donor who received a combined kidney and bone marrow transplant.

Notes on this clone: With the read ending 3 residues before the CDR3 end, the germline J gene is used to fill in that end. This rearrangement joins TRBV5-1 to TRBJ1-2, with 7 bases fitting TRBD1. The CDR3 runs to 14 residues. The trim removed 4 bases at V and 4 bases at J, leaving 7 bases unmatched. Germline V CDR1 and CDR2: SGHRS, YFSETQ. This CDR3 is CASSTTGVGYGYTF. The sequenced part of the CDR3 DNA is TGCGCCAGCAGCACCACAGGGGTCGGCTATGGC.

Concerning this clone itself: The read comes to an end 3 residues before the CDR3 does, leaving the germline J gene to fill in the end. This sequence joins TRBV7-2 and TRBJ1-3; D gene unclear. Germline V gives CDR1 SGHTA, CDR2 FQGNSA. Trimming stripped 7 bases from V and 0 bases from J, with 10 bases between. The CDR3 loop spans 14 amino acids. The chain's CDR3 is CASTLVHSGNTIYF. CDR3 bases read: TGTGCCAGCACCCTAGTACACTCTGGAAACACC.

For this clone: The CDR3 end is not reached by the read, which stops 3 residues before it; the germline J gene fills it in. The chain combines TRBV13 with TRBJ2-1, with D maybe TRBD2 (5 bases). CDR1 and CDR2 from the germline V gene are PRHDT and FYEKMQ (reference sequence). The CDR3 totals 13 residues. V was pared by 5 bases and J by 3 bases, with 8 bases between. The CDR3 sequence is CASSAGDYNEQFF. The covered CDR3 bases are TGTGCCAGCAGCGCCGGGGACTACAATGAG.

Incomplete CDR3 DNA: TGTGCCAGCAGTGGAGAAGGGCGACAGGCCTACAATGAG. Translating gives CASSGEGRQAYNE. The full CDR3 protein reads CASSGEGRQAYNEQFF. The V gene is TRBV2, the J gene TRBJ2-1; tentatively, D is TRBD1 (6 bases). The read comes to an end 3 residues before the CDR3 does, leaving the germline J gene to fill in the end. Looked up from germline, CDR1 is SNHLY and CDR2 is FYNNEI. The V end lost 4 bases, the J end lost 2 bases, and 15 bases lay between the germline ends. This CDR3 spans 16 amino acids.

Notes on this clone: The sequence runs out 3 residues before the end of the CDR3; the remainder is reconstructed from the germline J gene. The chain combines TRBV19 with TRBJ1-3; unclear D gene. V lost 1 base to trimming and J lost 1 base, with 14 bases between them. Germline V CDR1 and CDR2: LNHDA, SQIVND (reference sequence). The CDR3 totals 17 residues. This CDR3 reads CASSIVFGVASGNTIYF. Incomplete CDR3 DNA: TGTGCCAGTAGTATAGTATTCGGGGTTGCATCTGGAAACACC.

In regard to this clone: The read ends 3 residues before the CDR3 terminus; that terminus is restored from the germline J gene. The rearrangement joins TRBV11-2 to TRBJ1-1, with D unresolved. Germline V gives CDR1 SGHAT, CDR2 FQNNGV. Trimming removed 5 bases from V and 1 base from J, with 11 bases in between. The CDR3 loop spans 14 amino acids. The CDR3 region is CASSSLTGNTEAFF. CDR3 DNA, as far as it was read: TGTGCCAGCAGCAGTTTAACGGGGAACACTGAA. Complete variable domain (other parts from reference TRBV11-2 and TRBJ1-1): EAGVAQSPRYKIIEKRQSVAFWCNPISGHATLYWYQQILGQGPKLLIQFQNNGVVDDSQLPKDRFSAERLKGVDSTLKIQPAKLEDSAVYLCASSSLTGNTEAFFGQGTRLTVV.

With respect to this clone: The read comes to an end 3 residues before the CDR3 does, leaving the germline J gene to fill in the end. This chain joins TRBV19 and TRBJ2-7, with D perhaps matching TRBD1 (5 bases). The CDR3 contains 13 residues. Germline CDR1 and CDR2: LNHDA and SQIVND (reference sequence). Trimming stripped 9 bases from V and 0 bases from J, with 12 bases between. CDR3 DNA (partial): TGTGCCAGCCTCGACAGATTCTCCTACGAG. Translating gives CASLDRFSYE. The complete CDR3 reads CASLDRFSYEQYF.

Points on this clone: From the germline J gene comes the end of the CDR3, since the read stops 3 residues before it. The genes are TRBV7-7 and TRBJ2-1, with 10 nucleotides matching TRBD1. This CDR3 is 16 amino acids long. The V segment lost 5 bases and the J segment 2 bases; nucleotides outside the gene matches: 6. Germline V gene data show CDR1 as SSHAT and CDR2 as FNYEAQ (reference sequence). The CDR3 loop reads CASSPAGQGPYNEQFF. Incomplete CDR3 DNA: TGTGCCAGCAGCCCGGCGGGACAGGGGCCCTACAATGAG.

A remark on this clone: The read halts 3 residues ahead of the CDR3 end, with the missing end drawn from the germline J gene. The V gene is TRBV2, the J gene TRBJ2-5; maybe TRBD2 (7 bases). Trimming shortened V by 8 bases and J by 1 base, and 14 bases separated the two germline ends. The germline gives CDR1 SNHLY, CDR2 FYNNEI. The CDR3 has 14 amino acids. Incomplete CDR3 DNA: TGTGCCAGCTGGCGGGGGCTGCTCCAAGAGACC. It specifies CASWRGLLQET. The full CDR3 protein is CASWRGLLQETQYF.

Notes on this clone: The read finishes 3 residues shy of the CDR3 end, and the germline J gene is used to complete it. This sequence joins TRBV2 and TRBJ2-5, with TRBD1 identical over 9 bases. Germline V gene data show CDR1 as SNHLY and CDR2 as FYNNEI. CDR3 length: 15 residues. Losses at the gene ends were 6 bases for V and 5 bases for J; bases not matched to a gene: 10. CDR3 sequence: CASSPRDRVGETQYF. Partial CDR3 DNA: TGTGCCAGCAGCCCCCGGGACAGGGTCGGGGAGACC.

As for this clone: The CDR3 end falls 3 residues outside the read, so it is completed with the germline J gene. The J gene is TRBJ2-5, the V gene TRBV7-8; TRBD1 aligns across 12 bases. The CDR3 loop spans 16 amino acids. Unmatched junction bases numbered 5, after V lost 5 bases and J lost 1 base. The germline CDR1 and CDR2 sequences are SGHVS and FQNEAQ. CDR3 in amino acids: CASSPRDRGPQETQYF. CDR3 bases read: TGTGCCAGCAGCCCCCGGGACAGGGGGCCCCAAGAGACC.